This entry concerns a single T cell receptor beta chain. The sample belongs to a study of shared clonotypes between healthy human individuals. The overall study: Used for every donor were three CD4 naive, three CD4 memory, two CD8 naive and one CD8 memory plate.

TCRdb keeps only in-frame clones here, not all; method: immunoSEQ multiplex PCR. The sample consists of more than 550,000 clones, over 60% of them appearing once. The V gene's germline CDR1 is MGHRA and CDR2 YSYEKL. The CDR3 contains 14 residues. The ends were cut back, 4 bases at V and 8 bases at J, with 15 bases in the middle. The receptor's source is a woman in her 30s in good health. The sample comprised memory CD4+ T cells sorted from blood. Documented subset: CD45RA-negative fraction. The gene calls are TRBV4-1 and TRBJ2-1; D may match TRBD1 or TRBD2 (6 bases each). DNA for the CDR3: TGCGCCAGCAGCCCCGGAGGGGGAGCTGATGAGCAGTTCTTC. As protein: CASSPGGGADEQFF.